These 15 T cell receptor beta chains originate from one sample sequenced in a study of glioma-infiltrating T cells. Amplification of TCR alpha and beta CDR3 regions from RNA used iRepertoire nested multiplex PCR. TCRdb re-called the multiplex PCR reads with MiXCR, one entry per CDR3 protein. The sample records more than 3,000 distinct CDR3 sequences, 31% being singletons. The sample consisted of glioma tissue, nonneoplastic brain tissue, or PBMCs (not recorded which). These receptors all come from a human donor with low-grade glioma or glioblastoma, undergoing nonglioma brain surgery, or in good health (not recorded which).

This clonotype is medium-sized. The chain employs TRBV7-9 and TRBJ2-1, with TRBD2 identical over 10 bases. This CDR3 is built from 17 residues. Germline V gene lookup returns CDR1 SEHNR and CDR2 FQNEAQ (reference sequence). The J segment lost 2 bases and the V segment lost 1 base, leaving 5 bases of the junction unmatched. The CDR3 DNA reads as TGTGCCAGCAGCTTAGGGACTAGCGGCCGTACCTACAATGAGCAGTTCTTC. Its translation: CASSLGTSGRTYNEQFF.

This clonotype was recorded a few times. V and J are TRBV5-6 and TRBJ1-2, with D unresolved. Deletions cut 5 bases from V and 4 bases from J, with 24 bases between. Germline CDR1 SGHDT, CDR2 YYEEEE. The length of the CDR3 is 17 residues. The CDR3 DNA reads as TGTGCCAGCAGAAAAACTTCTCAACCAGGACGTGCCTATGGCTACACCTTC. This encodes CASRKTSQPGRAYGYTF.

This clonotype was picked up many times. Here the CDR3 reads CASFPSAGGMNTEAFF. Written as DNA, the CDR3 is TGTGCCAGCTTCCCCTCCGCGGGCGGAATGAACACTGAAGCTTTCTTT. The V gene is TRBV18, the J gene TRBJ1-1; D gene ambiguous. The V gene lost 7 bases and the J gene lost 0 bases, with 18 bases spanning the gap. This CDR3 spans 16 amino acids. Germline CDR1 and CDR2: KGHSH and LQKENI.

By share, this clonotype ranks as large. The chain has TRBV27 and TRBJ1-1; weak D call: TRBD1 (5 bases). The V gene lost 5 bases and the J gene lost 0 bases, with 19 bases spanning the gap. This CDR3 contains 17 residues. The V gene's germline CDR1 is MNHEY and CDR2 SMNVEV (reference sequence). The DNA for the CDR3 is TGTGCCAGCAGTCGATCATCCGGGACCGCTTTGAACACTGAAGCTTTCTTT. It yields the protein CASSRSSGTALNTEAFF.

For the CDR3, the DNA is TGTGCCAGCAGCTCACAGGGGGCAAACTCTGGGGCCAACGTCCTGACTTTC. Translation: CASSSQGANSGANVLTF. The V and J genes are TRBV4-2 and TRBJ2-6, with 9 positions matching TRBD1. The CDR3 covers 17 residues. The V gene's germline CDR1 is LGHNA and CDR2 YNFKEQ. Trimming cost V 5 bases and J 0 bases; bases outside gene matches: 5.

This chain links TRBV20-1 with TRBJ2-3, with 10 positions matching TRBD2. CDR3 length: 13 amino acids. Germline V gives CDR1 DFQATT, CDR2 SNEGSKA (reference sequence). Trimming at V came to 8 bases and at J to 7 bases, leaving 9 bases not matched to a gene. This CDR3 is CSSLTSGRYTQYF. The DNA for the CDR3 is TGCAGTTCCTTGACTAGCGGGCGATATACGCAGTATTTT.

As concerns this clonotype: One base away lies a much larger clone, so this may be a sequencing read error. CDR3 in amino acids: CAISESVIESGTQYF. CDR3 nucleotide sequence: TGTGCCATCAGTGAGTCTGTCATCGAATCGGGGACCCAGTACTTC. The chain couples TRBV10-3 to TRBJ2-5; no firm D call. CDR1 is ENHRY, CDR2 SYGVKD, per germline. This CDR3 contains 15 residues. V was trimmed by 0 bases and J by 7 bases, leaving 15 bases between them.

In this sample, this clonotype is medium-sized. This chain joins TRBV4-3 and TRBJ1-1, with unresolved D. The germline gives CDR1 LGHNA, CDR2 YSLEER. The CDR3 contains 14 residues. Trimming stripped 0 bases from V and 1 base from J, with 6 bases between. CDR3 coding DNA: TGCGCCAGCAGCCAAGAAAGCGCGAACACTGAAGCTTTCTTT. Translation: CASSQESANTEAFF.

By its share, this clonotype is medium-sized. The gene calls are TRBV20-1 and TRBJ1-5, with D possibly matching TRBD1 (5 bases). Trimming pared 4 bases from V and 6 bases from J, leaving 13 bases between. The germline gives CDR1 DFQATT, CDR2 SNEGSKA (reference sequence). CDR3 length equals 13 residues. The CDR3 DNA is TGCAGTGCTACCACCCCAGGGTCTCAGCCCCAGCATTTT. Protein sequence: CSATTPGSQPQHF.

This clonotype was detected only once. Compared with germline, one end of the junction differs, possibly owing to a read error. This chain connects TRBV7-2 to TRBJ2-1; D remains ambiguous. From germline, CDR1 is SGHTA and CDR2 FQGNSA. The CDR3 has 16 amino acids. The DNA of the CDR3 is TGTGCCAGCAGCCCCGAACCCCAAAGCTCCTACAATGAGCAGTTCTTT. Translation: CASSPEPQSSYNEQFF.

At least ten counts were recorded for this clonotype. The chain is built from TRBV19 and TRBJ1-2; 8 bases match TRBD1. V was clipped by 4 bases and J by 4 bases; unmatched bases: 2. This CDR3 has 13 residues. The germline V gene encodes CDR1 LNHDA and CDR2 SQIVND (reference sequence). The CDR3 loop is CASSNTGGYGYTF. DNA for the CDR3: TGTGCCAGTAGTAACACAGGGGGCTATGGCTACACCTTC. The full variable domain, completed using reference TRBV19 and TRBJ1-2, is DGGITQSPKYLFRKEGQNVTLSCEQNLNHDAMYWYRQDPGQGLRLIYYSQIVNDFQKGDIAEGYSVSREKKESFPLTVTSAQKNPTAFYLCASSNTGGYGYTFGSGTRLTVV.

This clonotype was recorded a few times. The gene calls are TRBV29-1 and TRBJ2-7; D gene ambiguous. Trimming took 1 base from V and 2 from J, leaving 12 bases between them. The CDR3 sequence is 14 residues long. Germline-derived CDR1 and CDR2 are SQVTM and ANQGSEA. The CDR3 here is CSVEGVDNPYEQYF. For the CDR3, the DNA is TGCAGCGTTGAAGGGGTAGACAATCCCTACGAGCAGTACTTC.

By its share, this clonotype is medium-sized. The genes are TRBV20-1 and TRBJ2-5; tentatively, D is TRBD1 (6 bases). CDR1 DFQATT and CDR2 SNEGSKA come from the germline V gene (reference sequence). The CDR3 contains 12 residues. Trimming pared 0 bases from V and 4 bases from J, leaving 6 bases between. CDR3 DNA sequence: TGCAGTGCTAGAGAACAGGGAGAGACCCAGTACTTC. It yields the protein CSAREQGETQYF.

This clonotype was counted ten times or more. The chain's CDR3 is CATRRAGPNYGYTF. CDR3 DNA sequence: TGTGCCACCAGGAGGGCAGGGCCTAACTATGGCTACACCTTC. V usage is TRBV15 and J usage is TRBJ1-2, with D possibly being TRBD1 (5 bases). The CDR3 loop spans 14 amino acids. V was cut by 6 bases and J by 0 bases, with 11 bases left in between. Germline CDR1 LNHNV, CDR2 YYDKDF (reference sequence).

CDR3: CASSYSRAGGLYEQYF. The CDR3 DNA follows: TGTGCCAGCAGTTACTCGAGAGCGGGGGGCCTCTACGAGCAGTACTTC. This rearrangement joins TRBV6-2 or TRBV6-3 to TRBJ2-7; TRBD2 matches 9 bases. Germline-derived CDR1 and CDR2 are MNHEY and SVGEGT. After removal of 0 bases from V and 3 bases from J, the junction contained 6 bases not matched to a gene. The CDR3 consists of 16 residues.